A single sample is the source of the 15 T cell receptor beta chains below, sequenced in a study of CD8+CD57+ T cells in acquired aplastic anemia. CD8+CD57+ cell expansion, shown by flow cytometry, had occurred in the patients selected for sequencing. Genomic DNA, serving as template, underwent TCR beta VDJ and CDR3 profiling. MiXCR was run by TCRdb on the reads, yielding one entry per CDR3 protein. In the table there are about half a million distinct CDR3 sequences, roughly 34% of which are singletons. The sequenced sample consisted of sorted CD4+, CD8+, or CD8+CD57+ T cells (not recorded which) from PBMCs. These receptors were taken from a human donor with aplastic anemia.

This clonotype was found a few times. This rearrangement joins TRBV5-1 to TRBJ1-1, with D hard to call. The V gene's germline CDR1 is SGHRS and CDR2 YFSETQ. The CDR3 contains 14 residues. Trimming removed 2 bases from V and 3 bases from J, with 11 bases in between. The CDR3 bases are TGCGCCAGCAGCTTATCAAGCCGTGACACTGAAGCTTTCTTT. Amino acids: CASSLSSRDTEAFF.

The V call is TRBV19, the J call TRBJ1-2, with D uncertain. Germline V CDR1 and CDR2: LNHDA, SQIVND (reference sequence). V lost 10 bases, J lost 3 bases, and 12 bases lay in between. The CDR3 is made up of 12 amino acids. CDR3 DNA sequence: TGTGCCACCCTCAGCCTTGACTATGGCTACACCTTC. Translation: CATLSLDYGYTF. Drawing the rest from reference TRBV19 and TRBJ1-2, the complete variable domain is DGGITQSPKYLFRKEGQNVTLSCEQNLNHDAMYWYRQDPGQGLRLIYYSQIVNDFQKGDIAEGYSVSREKKESFPLTVTSAQKNPTAFYLCATLSLDYGYTFGSGTRLTVV.

A word on this clonotype: A read error may be the cause here, since a much bigger clone is one base away. This sequence joins TRBV10-3 and TRBJ2-7, with D perhaps TRBD1 or TRBD2 (5 bases each). Trimming cost V 4 bases and J 5 bases, with 12 bases left between them. Per the germline V gene, CDR1 is ENHRY and CDR2 is SYGVKD. The CDR3 has 13 amino acids. CDR3 sequence (DNA): TGTGCCATCAGTGGGGACCCACCCGACGAGCAGTACTTC. It is translated as CAISGDPPDEQYF.

There are many counts of this clonotype. The genes are TRBV7-2 and TRBJ1-2; 7 positions match TRBD1. Trimming took 2 bases from V and 1 from J; bases not matched to a gene: 4. Germline V CDR1 and CDR2: SGHTA, FQGNSA. The CDR3 consists of 15 residues. CDR3 bases: TGTGCCAGCAGCTTACAACAGGGGATTAACTATGGCTACACCTTC. It encodes CASSLQQGINYGYTF.

Concerning this clonotype: Being one base from a much bigger clone, this may be a read error. This chain links TRBV20-1 with TRBJ2-7; D ambiguous. The CDR3 is made up of 13 amino acids. The V gene's germline CDR1 is DFQATT and CDR2 SNEGSKA (reference sequence). Trimming stripped 3 bases from V and 7 bases from J, with 16 bases between. CDR3 DNA: TGCAGTGCTAGCAATGTTGGACCGGAGGAGCAGTACTTC. It specifies CSASNVGPEEQYF.

There are a few counts of this clonotype. The CDR3 reads CASRDIQYEQYF. CDR3 sequence (DNA): TGTGCCAGCAGAGACATCCAATACGAGCAGTACTTC. The chain couples TRBV9 to TRBJ2-7; D unresolved. The germline gives CDR1 SGDLS, CDR2 YYNGEE. V lost 5 bases and J lost 4, with 10 bases in between. The CDR3 contains 12 residues.

The chain joins TRBV2 to TRBJ1-1; no firm D call. The V gene lost 11 bases and the J gene lost 4 bases, with 14 bases spanning the gap. CDR1 is SNHLY and CDR2 is FYNNEI in the germline V gene. The CDR3 extends over 12 amino acids. CDR3 sequence (DNA): TGTGCCTTCCAGTCCCTTGGCACTGAAGCTTTCTTT. Translating gives CAFQSLGTEAFF.

The V gene is TRBV6-1, the J gene TRBJ2-2, with D perhaps TRBD1 (5 bases). V shed 3 bases and J shed 3 bases, with 5 bases lying between them. Germline V gene lookup returns CDR1 MNHNS and CDR2 SASEGT. CDR3 length equals 13 residues. The CDR3 DNA reads as TGTGCCAGCAGTGACAGGGACACCGGGGAGCTGTTTTTT. Its translation: CASSDRDTGELFF.

The chain combines TRBV24-1 with TRBJ1-2; 9 positions agree with TRBD1. V lost 1 base to trimming and J lost 5 bases; unmatched junction nucleotides: 10. The CDR3 spans 17 residues. Germline V gives CDR1 KGHDR, CDR2 SFDVKD. The CDR3, as DNA: TGTGCCACCAGTGATTTCCGGGGACAGGGAAGGGAGTATGGCTACACCTTC. This translates into CATSDFRGQGREYGYTF.

Turning to this clonotype: A much larger clone lies one base from this, so it may be a read error. The V and J genes are TRBV7-2 and TRBJ2-1; D ambiguous. The germline gives CDR1 SGHTA, CDR2 FQGNSA. Trimming stripped 5 bases from V and 9 bases from J, with 11 bases between. The CDR3 contains 12 residues. CDR3 protein: CASSRDLVEQFF. Written as DNA, the CDR3 is TGTGCCAGCAGCCGAGATCTAGTTGAGCAGTTCTTC.

This clonotype has a count of ten or more. The germline gene is not matched at one end of the junction; a read error may be the cause. This chain connects TRBV10-3 to TRBJ1-1; D uncertain. The germline V gene has CDR1 ENHRY and CDR2 SYGVKD. This CDR3 is 13 amino acids long. The CDR3 nucleotides read TGTGCCAGCAGTGTAGGGCGGAACACTGAAGCTTTCTTT. It specifies CASSVGRNTEAFF.

The rearrangement links TRBV25-1 to TRBJ1-5, with D tentatively TRBD1 (5 bases). Germline CDR1 MGHDK, CDR2 SYGVNS. This CDR3 contains 18 residues. Deletions cut 4 bases from V and 11 bases from J, with 30 bases between. The chain's CDR3 is CASSARLAGERTRETQHF. CDR3 in DNA: TGTGCCAGCAGTGCAAGACTAGCGGGAGAGAGGACACGAGAGACCCAGCATTTT.

This chain joins TRBV2 and TRBJ2-1; perhaps D is TRBD1 or TRBD2 (7 bases each). V was pared by 6 bases and J by 0 bases, with 15 bases between. From germline, CDR1 is SNHLY and CDR2 FYNNEI. The CDR3 consists of 16 residues. The CDR3 bases are TGTGCCAGCAGGGGAGGGACAGTTAGCTCCTACAATGAGCAGTTCTTC. Translation gives CASRGGTVSSYNEQFF.

The chain carries TRBV9 and TRBJ2-2; 11 nucleotides agree with TRBD1. Germline trimming cut 4 bases from V and 5 bases from J; bases unmatched to any gene: 4. CDR3 length: 15 amino acids. CDR1 is SGDLS, CDR2 YYNGEE, per germline. In DNA form, the CDR3 reads TGTGCCAGCAGCTCGGACAGGGGGCAAACCGGGGAGCTGTTTTTT. Translated, it gives CASSSDRGQTGELFF.

The rearrangement joins TRBV2 to TRBJ1-2; 9 bases map to TRBD1. This CDR3 has 16 residues. Germline CDR1 is SNHLY and CDR2 is FYNNEI. V was pared by 4 bases and J by 4 bases, with 10 bases of the junction left unmatched. The chain's CDR3 is CASSAGTGTVIYGYTF. CDR3 nucleotides: TGTGCCAGCAGTGCCGGGACAGGGACAGTCATCTATGGCTACACCTTC.